These 16 T cell receptor beta chains were sequenced from one sample in a study of cytotoxic CD8 clonotypes in ibrutinib-treated CLL. Using immunoSEQ multiplex PCR, the repertoire was profiled, and TCRdb retains in-frame clones only, with some absent. Counted here are a few hundred thousand clones, over 55% occurring once; the ten biggest clones make up roughly 6.8%. This specimen consisted of PBMCs, obtained after 36 months of ibrutinib treatment. These receptor sequences come from a human donor with chronic lymphocytic leukemia.

The V and J genes are TRBV13 and TRBJ1-1, with 7 positions matching TRBD1. J lost 6 bases, V lost 6 bases, and 13 bases had no gene match. This CDR3 region has 15 residues. Germline V gene lookup returns CDR1 PRHDT and CDR2 FYEKMQ (reference sequence). CDR3 coding DNA: TGTGCCAGCAGGCCTCCGGGACAGATAGATTCTGAAGCTTTCTTT. Residues: CASRPPGQIDSEAFF.

The genes are TRBV19 and TRBJ2-3, with 7 bases aligning to TRBD2. CDR3 length: 15 residues. Trimming at V came to 4 bases and at J to 4 bases, leaving 8 bases not matched to a gene. Germline V gene lookup returns CDR1 LNHDA and CDR2 SQIVND (reference sequence). In DNA, the CDR3 is TGTGCCAGTAGTAACCCGGGAGGCCAGCCAGATACGCAGTATTTT. Its translation: CASSNPGGQPDTQYF.

The V call is TRBV4-3, the J call TRBJ2-1; D tentatively fits TRBD1 or TRBD2 (6 bases each). This CDR3 has 16 amino acids. The V end was cut by 2 bases, the J end by 8 bases, with 19 bases between. Germline assignment: CDR1 LGHNA and CDR2 YSLEER. CDR3 sequence (DNA): TGCGCCAGCAGCCAATCTATCTTGCCGGGGGCTGATGAGCAGTTCTTC. Its translation is CASSQSILPGADEQFF.

This clone was seen a handful of times. The chain combines TRBV10-3 with TRBJ1-6; D remains ambiguous. The CDR3 loop spans 15 amino acids. Per germline, CDR1 ENHRY and CDR2 SYGVKD. V was trimmed by 6 bases and J by 7 bases, leaving 16 bases between them. CDR3 nucleotide sequence: TGTGCCATCAGGATCCAACACGAGCAGAATTCACCCCTCCACTTT. It yields the protein CAIRIQHEQNSPLHF.

J is TRBJ1-1 and V is TRBV28; D may be TRBD1 (6 bases). The CDR3 is made up of 13 amino acids. The germline V gene has CDR1 MDHEN and CDR2 SYDVKM. V lost 5 bases and J lost 4, with 11 bases in between. CDR3 bases: TGTGCCAGCAGTCTTGGGGGGCCCACTGAAGCTTTCTTT. It yields the protein CASSLGGPTEAFF.

V gene TRBV29-1 combines with J gene TRBJ1-2; D ambiguous. Trimming pared 5 bases from V and 4 bases from J, leaving 20 bases between. CDR3 length equals 15 residues. CDR1 and CDR2 from the germline V gene are SQVTM and ANQGSEA. CDR3 in DNA: TGCAGCGTTCATATCGTTGAGGAAACTACCTATGGCTACACCTTC. This encodes CSVHIVEETTYGYTF.

Worth noting for this clone: This may arise from a read error, as a much more abundant clone is one base away. The V gene is TRBV7-9, the J gene TRBJ2-7, with 10 nucleotides matching TRBD1. CDR3 length: 14 residues. Per germline, CDR1 SEHNR and CDR2 FQNEAQ (reference sequence). V lost 4 bases, J lost 2 bases, and 2 bases stayed unmatched. CDR3 coding DNA: TGTGCCAGCAGCTCCGGGACAGGGGCCTACGAGCAGTACTTC. This encodes CASSSGTGAYEQYF.

The chain combines TRBV7-6 with TRBJ2-1; 8 nucleotides align to TRBD2. The CDR3 extends over 17 amino acids. Germline values: CDR1 SGHVS, CDR2 FNYEAQ. J was trimmed by 0 bases and V by 2 bases; bases with no gene match: 6. CDR3 amino acids: CASSLTGTRNSYNEQFF. CDR3 nucleotides: TGTGCCAGCAGCTTAACCGGGACTAGGAACTCCTACAATGAGCAGTTCTTC.

The chain couples TRBV19 to TRBJ2-3; the D gene is possibly TRBD2 (6 bases). CDR3 length equals 13 residues. Trimming removed 5 bases from V and 5 bases from J, with 11 bases in between. The germline V gene encodes CDR1 LNHDA and CDR2 SQIVND (reference sequence). The CDR3 region has the DNA TGTGCCAGTAGTGAGGGACTCCGAGATACGCAGTATTTT. It is translated as CASSEGLRDTQYF.

This clone has more than one count but fewer than ten. The chain is built from TRBV9 and TRBJ1-2; D call uncertain. Germline V gives CDR1 SGDLS, CDR2 YYNGEE. The CDR3 is made up of 15 amino acids. V lost 0 bases, J lost 2 bases, and 11 bases lay in between. Written as DNA, the CDR3 is TGTGCCAGCAGCGTAGCTTCGACCCCGAACTATGGCTACACCTTC. The encoded protein is CASSVASTPNYGYTF.

The chain joins TRBV5-1 to TRBJ2-7; D perhaps matches TRBD1 (6 bases). V gave up 4 bases and J gave up 2 bases, with 13 bases separating them. The CDR3 extends over 14 amino acids. Looked up from germline, CDR1 is SGHRS and CDR2 is YFSETQ. The chain's CDR3 is CASSRGQSTYEQYF. The CDR3 DNA is TGCGCCAGCAGCCGGGGACAAAGTACCTACGAGCAGTACTTC.

The rearrangement joins TRBV5-4 to TRBJ2-5, with TRBD1 matching 7 bases. This CDR3 comprises 13 residues. CDR1 SGHNT and CDR2 YYREEE come from the germline V gene (reference sequence). V lost 4 bases and J lost 2; bases outside the gene matches: 2. CDR3 sequence: CASSPGQQETQYF. The CDR3 coding sequence is TGTGCCAGCAGCCCGGGACAGCAAGAGACCCAGTACTTC.

The chain links TRBV29-1 to TRBJ1-2; 8 bases agree with TRBD1. The V and J ends lost 6 bases and 3 bases, in that order; junction bases with no gene match: 6. Germline CDR1 and CDR2: SQVTM and ANQGSEA. The CDR3 totals 13 residues. CDR3 DNA sequence: TGCAGCGTCGCCCTGGACAGGGACTATGGCTACACCTTC. Protein: CSVALDRDYGYTF.

The chain combines TRBV5-4 with TRBJ2-7; no clear D. The CDR3 extends over 13 amino acids. Trimming pared 0 bases from V and 1 base from J, leaving 5 bases between. CDR1 and CDR2 from the germline V gene are SGHNT and YYREEE (reference sequence). The chain's CDR3 is CASSLAVSYEQYF. The CDR3 region has the DNA TGTGCCAGCAGCTTGGCAGTTTCCTACGAGCAGTACTTC.

This clone occurred a few times. The V and J genes are TRBV5-1 and TRBJ2-7, with a weak D call TRBD1 (6 bases). Germline values: CDR1 SGHRS, CDR2 YFSETQ. V gave up 2 bases and J gave up 3 bases, with 9 bases separating them. This CDR3 has 13 amino acids. The CDR3, as DNA: TGCGCCAGCAGCTTCAGGGGCGACTACGAGCAGTACTTC. Amino acids: CASSFRGDYEQYF.

The chain has TRBV2 and TRBJ2-3; tentative D call: TRBD2 (6 bases). The CDR3 runs to 16 residues. Germline V gene sequence: CDR1 SNHLY, CDR2 FYNNEI. Trimming took 4 bases from V and 6 from J, leaving 20 bases between them. CDR3: CASSVEGRVGIDTQYF. The DNA for the CDR3 is TGTGCCAGCAGTGTGGAGGGCAGGGTTGGGATTGATACGCAGTATTTT. Full variable domain (missing parts from reference TRBV2 and TRBJ2-3): EPEVTQTPSHQVTQMGQEVILRCVPISNHLYFYWYRQILGQKVEFLVSFYNNEISEKSEIFDDQFSVERPDGSNFTLKIRSTKLEDSAMYFCASSVEGRVGIDTQYFGPGTRLTVL.